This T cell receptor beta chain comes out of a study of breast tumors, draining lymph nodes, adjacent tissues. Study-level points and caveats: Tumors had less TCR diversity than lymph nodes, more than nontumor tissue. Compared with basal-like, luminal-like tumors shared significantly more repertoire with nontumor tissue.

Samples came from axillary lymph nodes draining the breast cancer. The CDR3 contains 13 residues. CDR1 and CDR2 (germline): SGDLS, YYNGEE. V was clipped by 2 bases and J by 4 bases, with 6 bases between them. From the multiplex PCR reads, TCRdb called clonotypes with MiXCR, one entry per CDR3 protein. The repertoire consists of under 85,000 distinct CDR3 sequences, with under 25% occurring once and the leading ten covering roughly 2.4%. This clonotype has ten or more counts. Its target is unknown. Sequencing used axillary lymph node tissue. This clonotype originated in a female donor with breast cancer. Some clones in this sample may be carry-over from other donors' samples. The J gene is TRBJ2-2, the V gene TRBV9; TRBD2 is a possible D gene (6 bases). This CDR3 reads CASSVGGTGELFF. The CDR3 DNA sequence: TGTGCCAGCAGCGTGGGGGGCACCGGGGAGCTGTTTTTT. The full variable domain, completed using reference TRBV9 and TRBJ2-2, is DSGVTQTPKHLITATGQRVTLRCSPRSGDLSVYWYQQSLDQGLQFLIQYYNGEERAKGNILERFSAQQFPDLHSELNLSSLELGDSALYFCASSVGGTGELFFGEGSRLTVL.